Described below is a single TCR beta chain sequence and its context. Its antigen is unknown. Within one base of it there is no much larger clone, and no base qualities were kept. The treatment or condition label of this sample denotes: approximately nine-day PBMC culture with coronavirus spike peptide pools or control peptides (ViraFEST assay). The ViraFEST assay was used in the study, in which antigen-specific T cells were expanded with peptide pools and expanded clonotypes were subsequently identified by TCR sequencing. Negative nucleocapsid antibody tests before and after vaccination confirmed that the healthy vaccine recipients had no prior SARS-CoV-2 infection. Over 1.5 million PBMCs per well were cultured in IMDM with roughly 5% human AB serum and approximately 9.1 IU/ml IL-2, plus 10 ug/ml peptide pools. Half of the culture medium was replaced with fresh IL-2-containing medium on days 3 and 7. After 10 days of culture, CD4+ T cells were isolated by negative selection with the EasySep CD4+ T cell isolation kit. Ficoll-Paque Plus gradient centrifugation was used to isolate PBMCs from whole blood, and the isolated PBMCs were then either used fresh or cryopreserved at -140C. Triplicate wells were generally used for each culture condition.

The method behind the library was PCR. At the Johns Hopkins FTIC core, DNA from the cultured CD4+ T cells underwent TCR sequencing with the Oncomine TCR Beta short-read assay. The QIAamp micro DNA kit was used to extract genomic DNA from the cultured CD4+ T cells. The Oncomine TCR Beta libraries from cultured CD4+ T cells were pooled using unique dual indexes and then sequenced on an Illumina iSeq 100. In the source study's methods: Non-productive sequences were filtered out, and CDR3s that did not start with C, did not end with F or W, or were shorter than 7 amino acids were discarded. The MANAFEST web application was used to identify antigen-specific clonotypes by comparing peptide-stimulated wells against reference wells and other culture wells. Positive clones required FDR below 0.05, an odds ratio above 5, and productive frequency above 0.1% in at least two of three replicate wells. A clonotype counted as cross-reactive if it showed significant expansion both in the SARS-CoV-2 spike wells and in at least one common cold coronavirus spike condition. CDR3 homology was assessed with Levenshtein distances (stringdist) and unrooted phylogenetic trees (ape) in R version 3.6.1. The public sequencing data were trimmed at Q25 with fastp and processed into clonotypes with MiXCR by TCRdb, which kept only in-frame beta chains. For every CDR3 protein sequence, its rows merge into one entry that carries the most common genes and DNA. None of the V and J calls come from the authors' own analysis; TCRdb made them. In this sample the table shows some 22,000 distinct CDR3 sequences, around 64% of which occur a single time. Roughly 21% of the sample comes from the top ten.

Sequences GTSNPN (CDR1) and SVGIG (CDR2) are obtained from the germline V gene (reference sequence). Measured from the cysteine to the phenylalanine, the CDR3 is 12 residues long. Here the CDR3 DNA is all that survives: 36 bases in frame from base 1. This sample is drawn from a study of vaccination and CD4 T cells after COVID-19 (dated 2022 in TCRdb). With regard to the full study: In the convalescent cohort there were six males and four females, among whom were two Hispanic individuals, seven Caucasians, two Asians and one multiracial person. Two doses of either the Pfizer-BioNTech BNT162b2 vaccine (n=8) or the Moderna mRNA-1273 vaccine (n=2) were administered to participants. Post-COVID blood samples were collected from convalescent patients a median of roughly 100 days after diagnosis, with a range of roughly 35 to 161 days. Post-vaccine blood samples were taken a median of approximately 70 days after the second vaccine dose, with a range of 14 to 241 days. Overlapping spike peptide pools from SARS-CoV-2 and from the common cold coronaviruses HCoV-NL63, HCoV-OC43 and HCoV-229E were used as culture stimuli. Control cultures received a CEFX viral epitope pool as the positive control, an HIV-1 Nef peptide pool as the negative control, or no peptide. In around 9 COVID-19 convalescent patients and a handful of infection-naive healthy vaccine recipients, researchers compared the spike-specific CD4+ TCR repertoire from before mRNA vaccination with the repertoire from after.

The paper's findings and limits, for the study overall: Among convalescent patients, a median roughly 90% of the SARS-CoV-2-reactive clones seen after vaccination appeared only after vaccination, which suggests priming specific to the vaccine. The median number of SARS-CoV-2-reactive clonotypes rose from 21 after infection to about 40 after vaccination, but the change was not significant. The number of convalescent patients in the study was relatively small, and the study did not examine early timepoints following natural infection. Nearly all vaccine-specific clones in convalescent patients (304 of 307) were mono-reactive for SARS-CoV-2 spike rather than cross-reactive with common cold coronaviruses.

The chain employs TRBV30 and TRBJ2-7; D gene: possibly TRBD1, on 5 matching bases. The DNA end is a closer match to TRBJ2-5, so the J assignment may be wrong. The sequence was collected from a human donor who received a COVID-19 vaccine. This specimen consisted of CD4+ T cells from blood, cultured in vitro, obtained after SARS-CoV-2 vaccination. The CDR3 protein sequence reads: CAWNQGVETQYF. The sequenced DNA is TGTGCCTGGAACCAGGGCGTGGAGACCCAGTACTTC.